This T cell receptor (beta chain) is drawn from a study of blood T cell repertoires in COVID-19 (dated by TCRdb to between 2020 and 2021). Study-wide context: Samples covering the acute and convalescent phases of COVID-19 were provided by collaborators in the United States, Italy and Spain. The prospective study material was composed of cDNA or gDNA derived from T cells, B-cell-depleted T cells, or PBMCs. Deeply sampled blood TCRbeta repertoires from subjects exposed to, actively infected with, or recovered from COVID-19 were included in the dataset. A freely available public database, intended as a resource for researchers studying the immune response to SARS-CoV-2, is where the repertoires were released. The samples were drawn from the first 160 participants of the ongoing ImmuneRACE study and from some 1,300 subjects provided by 6 global collaborators. Nearly every sample came with metadata listing a de-identified subject ID, COVID-19 status, age in years and sex. Where HLA class I and class II types were available, the types were taken from metadata supplied by the sample provider, not from assay-based typing. Broad study findings and their caveats: Clinical and demographic metadata were provided uncurated, with the amount varying by source and participant.

TCRbeta CDR3 regions were amplified from genomic DNA using the immunoSEQ Assay, a bias-controlled multiplex PCR. Processing in the source paper ran as follows. Within the assay, amplification of reference gene primers was used to estimate how many nucleated cells each sample contained. To quantify the absolute abundance of each unique TCRbeta CDR3 rearrangement, sequence reads were collapsed and filtered. For each sample, productive Simpson clonality was calculated as the square root of Simpson's diversity index over productive rearrangements. Imported from immuneACCESS, the table was reduced by TCRdb to in-frame sequences with V and J called. These copies leave out some clones; in studies compared against another copy, an unresolved V gene accounts for under half, and the cause of the remainder is not known. The V and J calls and clone size were taken over from that table, and D and trimming were inferred from the DNA. This sample gives around 100,000 clones in total; over 75% of them show up just once. The leading ten clones occupy around 10% of the sample.

CDR1 and CDR2 are read off the germline V gene as KGHSH and LQKENI. The CDR3 runs 15 residues from the cysteine to the phenylalanine. CDR3 DNA is the only sequence kept; it has 45 bases, read in frame from the first base. Germline trimming: 3 bases from V, 4 bases from J; junction bases outside gene matches: 6. Concerning this clone itself: Its antigen is still unknown. Base qualities were left out, and no much larger clone turns up one base away.

Collaborating institutions collected whole blood in K2EDTA tubes following their own protocols. Collaborator samples were shipped for TCRbeta analysis as frozen whole blood, isolated PBMCs, or DNA extracted from either sample type. The clonotype originates from a man older than 75 with acute or convalescent COVID-19. The chain couples TRBV18 to TRBJ1-2; 9 of the junction bases match TRBD1. The sequenced material came from peripheral blood. The CDR3 here reads CASSPGQGIFYGYTF. The nucleotide sequence is given as TGTGCCAGCTCACCCGGACAGGGGATCTTCTATGGCTACACCTTC. Supplemented by the reference TRBV18 and TRBJ1-2 proteins around the CDR3, the complete variable domain is NAGVMQNPRHLVRRRGQEARLRCSPMKGHSHVYWYRQLPEEGLKFMVYLQKENIIDESGMPKERFSAEFPKEGPSILRIQQVVRGDSAAYFCASSPGQGIFYGYTFGSGTRLTVV.